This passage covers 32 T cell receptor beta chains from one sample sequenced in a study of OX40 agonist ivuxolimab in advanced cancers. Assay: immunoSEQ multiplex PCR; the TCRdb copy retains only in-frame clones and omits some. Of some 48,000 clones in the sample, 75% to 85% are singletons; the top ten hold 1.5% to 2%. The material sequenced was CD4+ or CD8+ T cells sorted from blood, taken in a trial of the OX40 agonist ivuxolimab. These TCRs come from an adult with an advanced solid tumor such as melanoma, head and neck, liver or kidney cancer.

CDR3: CASSPKGRQPQHF. The CDR3 nucleotides read TGTGCCAGCTCACCGAAGGGGCGTCAGCCCCAGCATTTT. The chain recombines TRBV18 with TRBJ1-5; weak D call: TRBD1 (5 bases). V was pared by 3 bases and J by 6 bases, with 9 bases between. CDR1 KGHSH and CDR2 LQKENI come from the germline V gene. This CDR3 region has 13 residues.

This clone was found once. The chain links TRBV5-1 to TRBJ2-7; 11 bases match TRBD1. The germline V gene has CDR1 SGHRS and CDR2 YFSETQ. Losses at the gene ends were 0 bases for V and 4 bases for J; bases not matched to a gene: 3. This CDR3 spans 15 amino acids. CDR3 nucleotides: TGCGCCAGCAGCTTGGCCGGACAGGGGGCTTACGAGCAGTACTTC. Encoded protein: CASSLAGQGAYEQYF. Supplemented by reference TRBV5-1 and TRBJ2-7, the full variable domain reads KAGVTQTPRYLIKTRGQQVTLSCSPISGHRSVSWYQQTPGQGLQFLFEYFSETQRNKGNFPGRFSGRQFSNSRSEMNVSTLELGDSALYLCASSLAGQGAYEQYFGPGTRLTVT.

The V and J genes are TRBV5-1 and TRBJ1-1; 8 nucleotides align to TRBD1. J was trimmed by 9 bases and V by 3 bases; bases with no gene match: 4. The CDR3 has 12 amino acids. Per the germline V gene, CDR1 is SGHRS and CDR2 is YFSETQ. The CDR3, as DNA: TGCGCCAGCAGCTATGGACAGGGTAAAGCTTTCTTT. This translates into CASSYGQGKAFF.

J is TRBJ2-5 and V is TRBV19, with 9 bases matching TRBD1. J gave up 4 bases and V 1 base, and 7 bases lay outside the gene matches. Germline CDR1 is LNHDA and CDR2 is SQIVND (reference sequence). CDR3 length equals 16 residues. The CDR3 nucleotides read TGTGCCAGTAGTATAGGACCGGGACAGGGAAGAGAGACCCAGTACTTC. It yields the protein CASSIGPGQGRETQYF. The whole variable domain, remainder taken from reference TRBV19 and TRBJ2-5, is DGGITQSPKYLFRKEGQNVTLSCEQNLNHDAMYWYRQDPGQGLRLIYYSQIVNDFQKGDIAEGYSVSREKKESFPLTVTSAQKNPTAFYLCASSIGPGQGRETQYFGPGTRLLVL.

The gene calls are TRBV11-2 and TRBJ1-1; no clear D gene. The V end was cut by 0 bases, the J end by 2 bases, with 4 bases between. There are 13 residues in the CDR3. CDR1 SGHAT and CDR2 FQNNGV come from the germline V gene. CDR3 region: CASSLEINTEAFF. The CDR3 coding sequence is TGTGCCAGCAGCTTAGAGATAAACACTGAAGCTTTCTTT.

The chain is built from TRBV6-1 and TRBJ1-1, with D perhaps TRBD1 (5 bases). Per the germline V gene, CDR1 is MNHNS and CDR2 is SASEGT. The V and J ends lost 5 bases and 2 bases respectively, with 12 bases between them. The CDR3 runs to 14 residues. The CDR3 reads CASSWSQDNTEAFF. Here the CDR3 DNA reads TGTGCCAGCAGTTGGTCACAGGACAACACTGAAGCTTTCTTT.

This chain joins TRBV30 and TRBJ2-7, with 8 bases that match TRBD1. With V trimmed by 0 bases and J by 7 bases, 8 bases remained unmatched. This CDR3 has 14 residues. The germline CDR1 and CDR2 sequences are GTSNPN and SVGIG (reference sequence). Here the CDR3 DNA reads TGTGCCTGGAGTGTACTTAGGACAGGGCAGGAGCAGTACTTC. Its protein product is CAWSVLRTGQEQYF.

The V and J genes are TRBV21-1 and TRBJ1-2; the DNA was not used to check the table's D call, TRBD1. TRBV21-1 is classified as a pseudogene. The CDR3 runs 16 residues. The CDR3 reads CASPPIGQGVYYGYTF. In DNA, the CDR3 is TGTGCCAGCCCCCCTATAGGGCAGGGGGTTTACTATGGCTACACCTTC.

The CDR3 is CASSVGTNTGELFF. In nucleotides, the CDR3 is TGTGCCAGCAGTGTAGGGACCAACACCGGGGAGCTGTTTTTT. The rearrangement uses TRBV6-4 and TRBJ2-2; D might be TRBD1 or TRBD2, each matching 5 bases. V lost 4 bases to trimming and J lost 2 bases, with 8 bases between them. The CDR3 spans 14 residues. From germline, CDR1 is MRHNA and CDR2 SNTAGT.

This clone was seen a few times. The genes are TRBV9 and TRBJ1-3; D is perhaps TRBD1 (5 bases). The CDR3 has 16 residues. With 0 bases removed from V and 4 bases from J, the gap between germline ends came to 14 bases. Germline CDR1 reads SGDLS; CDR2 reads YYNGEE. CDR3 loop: CASSVAPGGSGNTIYF. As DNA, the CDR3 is TGTGCCAGCAGCGTAGCTCCGGGGGGATCGGGAAACACCATATATTTT.

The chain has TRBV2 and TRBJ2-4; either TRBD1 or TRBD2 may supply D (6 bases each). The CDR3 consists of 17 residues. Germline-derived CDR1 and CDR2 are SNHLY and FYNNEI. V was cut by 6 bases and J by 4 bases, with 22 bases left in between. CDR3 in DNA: TGTGCCAGCAGCGAAAGCGGGCAGGGGATTTTGAAAAACATTCAGTACTTC. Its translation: CASSESGQGILKNIQYF. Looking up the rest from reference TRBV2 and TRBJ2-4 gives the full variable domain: EPEVTQTPSHQVTQMGQEVILRCVPISNHLYFYWYRQILGQKVEFLVSFYNNEISEKSEIFDDQFSVERPDGSNFTLKIRSTKLEDSAMYFCASSESGQGILKNIQYFGAGTRLSVL.

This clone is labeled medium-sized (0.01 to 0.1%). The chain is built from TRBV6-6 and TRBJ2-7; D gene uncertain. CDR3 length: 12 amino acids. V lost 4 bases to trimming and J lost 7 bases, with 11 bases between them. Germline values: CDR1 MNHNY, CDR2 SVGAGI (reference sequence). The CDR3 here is CASSLTQKEQYF. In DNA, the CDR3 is TGTGCCAGCAGTTTGACCCAAAAGGAGCAGTACTTC.

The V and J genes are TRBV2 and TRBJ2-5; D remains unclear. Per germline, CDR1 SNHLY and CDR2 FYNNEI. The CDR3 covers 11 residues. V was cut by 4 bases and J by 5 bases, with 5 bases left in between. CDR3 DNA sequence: TGTGCCAGCAGTGTGAAGGAGACCCAGTACTTC. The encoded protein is CASSVKETQYF.

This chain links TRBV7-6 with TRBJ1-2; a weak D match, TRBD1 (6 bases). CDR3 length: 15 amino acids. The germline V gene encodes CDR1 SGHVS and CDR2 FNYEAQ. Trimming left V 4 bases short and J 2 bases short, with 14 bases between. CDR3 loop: CASSSQAGANYGYTF. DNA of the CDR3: TGTGCCAGCAGCTCCCAAGCGGGGGCAAACTATGGCTACACCTTC.

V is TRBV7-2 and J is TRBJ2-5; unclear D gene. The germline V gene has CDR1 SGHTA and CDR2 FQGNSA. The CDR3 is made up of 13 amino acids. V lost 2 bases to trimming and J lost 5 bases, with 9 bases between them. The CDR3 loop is CASSLRLRETQYF. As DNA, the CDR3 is TGTGCCAGCAGCTTAAGGCTTCGGGAGACCCAGTACTTC.

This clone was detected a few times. CDR3 DNA: TGTGCCTGGAGCGCTGGACAGGGTGGTAATGGCTACACCTTC. Amino acids: CAWSAGQGGNGYTF. The chain joins TRBV30 to TRBJ1-2, with 8 positions matching TRBD1. CDR1 and CDR2 (germline): GTSNPN, SVGIG (reference sequence). Unmatched junction bases numbered 9, after V lost 3 bases and J lost 6 bases. This CDR3 has 14 residues.

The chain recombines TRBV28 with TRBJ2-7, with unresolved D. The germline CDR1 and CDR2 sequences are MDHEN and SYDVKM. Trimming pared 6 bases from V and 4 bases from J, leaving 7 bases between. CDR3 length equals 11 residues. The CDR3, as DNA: TGTGCCAGCAGGTTCAGATACGAGCAGTACTTC. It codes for CASRFRYEQYF.

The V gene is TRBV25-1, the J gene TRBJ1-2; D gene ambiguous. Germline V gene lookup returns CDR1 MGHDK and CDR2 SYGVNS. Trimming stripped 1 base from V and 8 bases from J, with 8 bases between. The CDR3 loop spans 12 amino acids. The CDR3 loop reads CASSELIGGYTF. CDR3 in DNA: TGTGCCAGCAGTGAATTGATCGGGGGCTACACCTTC.

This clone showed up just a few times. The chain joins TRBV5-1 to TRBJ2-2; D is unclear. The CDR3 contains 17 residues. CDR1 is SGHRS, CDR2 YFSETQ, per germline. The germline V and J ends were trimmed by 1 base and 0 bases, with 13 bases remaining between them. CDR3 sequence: CASSLQAQTSNTGELFF. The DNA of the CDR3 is TGCGCCAGCAGCTTGCAAGCTCAGACCTCGAACACCGGGGAGCTGTTTTTT.

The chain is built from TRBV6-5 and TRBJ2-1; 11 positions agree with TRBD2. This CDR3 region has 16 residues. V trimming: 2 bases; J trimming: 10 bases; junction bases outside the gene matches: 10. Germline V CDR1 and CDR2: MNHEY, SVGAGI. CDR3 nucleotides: TGTGCCAGCAGTTACCGGGCTAGCGGGAGGTCGCGGGAGCAGTTCTTC. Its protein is CASSYRASGRSREQFF.

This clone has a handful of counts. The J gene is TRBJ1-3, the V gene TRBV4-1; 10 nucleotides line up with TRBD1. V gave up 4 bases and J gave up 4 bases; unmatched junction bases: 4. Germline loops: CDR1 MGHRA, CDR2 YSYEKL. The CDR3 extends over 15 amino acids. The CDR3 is CASSLQTGGGNTIYF. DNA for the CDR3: TGCGCCAGCAGCCTTCAGACAGGGGGCGGAAACACCATATATTTT.

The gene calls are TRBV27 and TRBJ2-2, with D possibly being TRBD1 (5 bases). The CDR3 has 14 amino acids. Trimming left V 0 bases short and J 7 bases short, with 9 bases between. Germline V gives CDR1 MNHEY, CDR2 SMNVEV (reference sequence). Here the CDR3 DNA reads TGTGCCAGCAGTTTATCACCGCAGGGCGGGGAGCTGTTTTTT. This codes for CASSLSPQGGELFF.

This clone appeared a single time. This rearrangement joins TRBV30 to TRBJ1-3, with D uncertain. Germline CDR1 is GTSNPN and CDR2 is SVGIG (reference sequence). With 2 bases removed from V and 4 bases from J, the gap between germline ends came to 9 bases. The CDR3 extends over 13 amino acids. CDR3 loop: CAWSQVRGNTIYF. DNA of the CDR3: TGTGCCTGGAGTCAGGTGAGAGGAAACACCATATATTTT.

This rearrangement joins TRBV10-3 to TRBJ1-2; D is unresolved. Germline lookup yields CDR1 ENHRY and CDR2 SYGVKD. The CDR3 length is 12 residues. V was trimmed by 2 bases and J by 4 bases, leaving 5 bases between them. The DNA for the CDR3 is TGTGCCATCAGTGAGAACCTCTATGGCTACACCTTC. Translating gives CAISENLYGYTF.

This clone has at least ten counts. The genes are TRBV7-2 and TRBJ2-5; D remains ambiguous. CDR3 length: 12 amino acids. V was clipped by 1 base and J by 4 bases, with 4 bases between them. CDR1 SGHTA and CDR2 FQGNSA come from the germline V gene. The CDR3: CASSLEVETQYF. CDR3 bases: TGTGCCAGCAGCTTAGAAGTAGAGACCCAGTACTTC.

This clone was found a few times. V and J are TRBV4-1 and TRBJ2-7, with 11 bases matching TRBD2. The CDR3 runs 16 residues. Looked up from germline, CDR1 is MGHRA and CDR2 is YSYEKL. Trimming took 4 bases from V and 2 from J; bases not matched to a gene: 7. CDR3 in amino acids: CASSLVGTSGTYEQYF. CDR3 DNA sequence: TGCGCCAGCAGCCTAGTAGGGACTAGCGGAACCTACGAGCAGTACTTC.

The CDR3 reads CATSGPLGISYNEQFF. In DNA form, the CDR3 reads TGTGCCACCAGCGGCCCGCTGGGGATCTCCTACAATGAGCAGTTCTTC. This sequence joins TRBV15 and TRBJ2-1; D is ambiguous. The CDR3 runs to 16 residues. Trimming shortened V by 5 bases and J by 0 bases, and 14 bases separated the two germline ends. Looked up from germline, CDR1 is LNHNV and CDR2 is YYDKDF (reference sequence).

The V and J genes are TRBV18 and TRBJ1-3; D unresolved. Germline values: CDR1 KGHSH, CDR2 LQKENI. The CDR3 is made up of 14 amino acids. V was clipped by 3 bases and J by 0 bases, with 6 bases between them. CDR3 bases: TGTGCCAGCTCACCGGGGAGCTCTGGAAACACCATATATTTT. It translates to CASSPGSSGNTIYF.

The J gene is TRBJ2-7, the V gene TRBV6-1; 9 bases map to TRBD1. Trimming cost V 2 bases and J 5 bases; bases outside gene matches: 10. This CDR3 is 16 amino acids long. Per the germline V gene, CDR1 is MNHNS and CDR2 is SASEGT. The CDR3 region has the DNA TGTGCCAGCAGTGAACGACCACAGGGGGCGGGAGACGAGCAGTACTTC. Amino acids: CASSERPQGAGDEQYF.

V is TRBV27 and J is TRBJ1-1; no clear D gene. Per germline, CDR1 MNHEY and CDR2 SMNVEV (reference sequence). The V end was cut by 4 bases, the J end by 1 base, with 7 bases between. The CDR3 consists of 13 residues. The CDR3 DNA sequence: TGTGCCAGCAGTTACTTTCGGAACACTGAAGCTTTCTTT. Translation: CASSYFRNTEAFF.

CDR3: CASSPQGSYNEQFF. The CDR3 DNA reads TGTGCCAGCAGCCCGCAGGGGTCCTACAATGAGCAGTTCTTC. The V and J genes are TRBV7-2 and TRBJ2-1, with D possibly matching TRBD1 (6 bases). The germline CDR1 and CDR2 sequences are SGHTA and FQGNSA. V was clipped by 5 bases and J by 1 base, with 9 bases between them. The CDR3 has 14 amino acids.

This CDR3 reads CSVDGEVTNTDTQYF. The CDR3 nucleotides are TGCAGCGTTGACGGTGAAGTCACCAACACAGATACGCAGTATTTT. V and J are TRBV29-1 and TRBJ2-3; D is ambiguous. The CDR3 is made up of 15 amino acids. CDR1 is SQVTM, CDR2 ANQGSEA, per germline. Trimming removed 3 bases from V and 2 bases from J, with 15 bases in between.